In its sample, the clone carrying this T cell receptor (beta chain) was seen once. This sample was taken from a study of blood T cell repertoires in COVID-19. Study details: COVID-19 samples, acute and convalescent, were from the United States, Italy and Spain.

Profiling relied on immunoSEQ multiplex PCR, and the TCRdb table lists in-frame clones only, not all of them. This sample has roughly 100,000 clones, with around nine tenths found just once. The TCR sequence derives from a human donor in a cohort sampled during active COVID-19. The sequenced sample consisted of peripheral blood.

The chain's CDR3 is CASSTRQGRDSPLHF. CDR3 DNA: TGTGCCAGCAGCACGCGACAGGGTCGGGACTCACCCCTCCACTTT. The chain has TRBV7-6 and TRBJ1-6; 7 bases are shared with TRBD1. The CDR3 runs 15 residues. The germline V gene has CDR1 SGHVS and CDR2 FNYEAQ. After removal of 5 bases from V and 10 bases from J, the junction contained 11 bases not matched to a gene.